This note documents a single TCR beta chain sequence. Its antigen is unknown. Generated by immunoSEQ multiplex PCR, the TCRdb table keeps only in-frame clones and is missing some. The table has approximately 30,000 clones, more than 60% seen once. The data are from a study of vaccination effects on CD4 cells after COVID-19. General study results and limits: Marked clonal contraction was seen late after vaccination (in both infection- and vaccine-induced clones).

Using viral peptide pools, the ViraFEST assay grew out antigen-specific CD4+ T cells prior to sequencing. Isolation of CD4+ T cells took place after around 10 days of culture. The vaccine given was either BNT162b2 or mRNA-1273, in two doses. Nucleocapsid antibody tests were negative, and the vaccine recipients had no prior SARS-CoV-2 infection. Germline loops: CDR1 SQVTM, CDR2 ANQGSEA. The ends were cut back, 5 bases at V and 6 bases at J, with 23 bases in the middle. The CDR3 has 15 residues. The clonotype was recovered from a human donor who received a COVID-19 vaccine. This sequence joins TRBV29-1 and TRBJ2-7; maybe TRBD2 (7 bases). The sequencing here drew on CD4+ T cells from PBMCs cultured with HCoV-NL63 spike peptides, taken after COVID-19 vaccination. CDR3 DNA: TGCAGCGTTACCACGGGACACTCAGCGGGGAGCGAGCAGTACTTC. Translated, it gives CSVTTGHSAGSEQYF.